This TCR beta chain was sequenced during a study of cytomegalovirus exposure and HLA in healthy donors. Whole-study results and caveats: Immune exposure information available was restricted to CMV serostatus.

CDR1 is SGHRS, CDR2 YFSETQ, per germline. V lost 5 bases, J lost 0 bases, and 14 bases lay in between. There are 15 residues in the CDR3. The PCR employed 60 Vbeta primers together with 13 Jbeta primers. The repertoire was sequenced with immunoSEQ multiplex PCR; TCRdb's copy has only in-frame clones and lacks some. In the table there are 100,000 or so clones, over 65% of which are singletons. As for this clone: Its specificity is unknown.

The sample taken for sequencing was PBMCs. J is TRBJ1-1 and V is TRBV5-1; D gene ambiguous. The clonotype was recovered from a man aged 35 to 55 in good health and CMV-seropositive. The CDR3 loop is CASRRQGDLNTEAFF. Written as DNA, the CDR3 is TGCGCCAGCAGGCGACAAGGCGATCTGAACACTGAAGCTTTCTTT.